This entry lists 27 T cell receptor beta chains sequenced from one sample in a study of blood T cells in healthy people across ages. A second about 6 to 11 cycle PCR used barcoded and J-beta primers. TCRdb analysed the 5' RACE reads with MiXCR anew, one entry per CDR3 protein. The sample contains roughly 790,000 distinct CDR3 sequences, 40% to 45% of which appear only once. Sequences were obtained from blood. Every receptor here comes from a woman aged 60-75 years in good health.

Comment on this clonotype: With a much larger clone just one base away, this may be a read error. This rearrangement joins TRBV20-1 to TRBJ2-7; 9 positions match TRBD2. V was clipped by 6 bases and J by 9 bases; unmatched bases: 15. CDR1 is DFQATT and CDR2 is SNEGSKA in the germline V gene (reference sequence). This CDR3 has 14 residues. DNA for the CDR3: TGCAGTGCCCACACCGCGGGAGGGCCGAACGGGCAGTACTTC. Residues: CSAHTAGGPNGQYF.

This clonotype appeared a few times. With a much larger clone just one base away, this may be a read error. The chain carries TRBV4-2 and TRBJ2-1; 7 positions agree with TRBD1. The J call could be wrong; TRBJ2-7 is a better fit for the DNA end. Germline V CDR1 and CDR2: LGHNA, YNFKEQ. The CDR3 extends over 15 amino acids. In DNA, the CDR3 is TGTGCCAGCAGCCTCACCGGGACAGAATACAATGAGCAGTACTTC. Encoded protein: CASSLTGTEYNEQYF.

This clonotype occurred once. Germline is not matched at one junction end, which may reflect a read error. The CDR3 DNA sequence: TGTGCCGGCAGCTTGACAGGGGGACGCACAGATACGCAGTATTTT. Protein: CAGSLTGGRTDTQYF. The chain is built from TRBV5-5 and TRBJ2-3; 9 bases line up with TRBD1. The germline CDR1 and CDR2 sequences are SGHKS and YYEKEE (reference sequence). The CDR3 is 15 amino acids.

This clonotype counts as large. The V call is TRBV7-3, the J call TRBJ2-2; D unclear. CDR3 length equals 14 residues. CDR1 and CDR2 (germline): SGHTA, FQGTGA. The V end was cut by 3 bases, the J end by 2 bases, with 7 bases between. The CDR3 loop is CASSFTSNTGELFF. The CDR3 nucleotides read TGTGCCAGCAGCTTCACAAGTAACACCGGGGAGCTGTTTTTT.

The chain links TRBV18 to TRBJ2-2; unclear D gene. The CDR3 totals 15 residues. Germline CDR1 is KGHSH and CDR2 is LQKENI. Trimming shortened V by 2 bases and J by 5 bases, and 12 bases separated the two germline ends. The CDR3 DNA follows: TGTGCCAGCTCACCAGGGGATCAAGGGACCGGGGAGCTGTTTTTT. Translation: CASSPGDQGTGELFF.

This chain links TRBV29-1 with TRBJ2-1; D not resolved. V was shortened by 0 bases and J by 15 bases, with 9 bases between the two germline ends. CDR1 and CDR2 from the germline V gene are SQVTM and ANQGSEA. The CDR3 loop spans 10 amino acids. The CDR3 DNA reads TGCAGCGTTGAAGATCGCTTCCGGTTCTTC. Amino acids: CSVEDRFRFF.

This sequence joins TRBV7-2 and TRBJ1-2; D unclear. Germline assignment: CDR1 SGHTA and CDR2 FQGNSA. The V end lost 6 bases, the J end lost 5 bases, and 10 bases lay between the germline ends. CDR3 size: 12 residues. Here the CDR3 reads CASRKTDYGYTF. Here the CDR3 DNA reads TGTGCCAGCAGGAAAACGGATTATGGCTACACCTTC.

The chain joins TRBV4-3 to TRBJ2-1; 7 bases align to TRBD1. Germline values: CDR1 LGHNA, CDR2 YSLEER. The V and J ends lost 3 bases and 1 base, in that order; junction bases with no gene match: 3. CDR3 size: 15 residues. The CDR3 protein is CASSHTGESYNEQFF. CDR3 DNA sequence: TGCGCCAGCAGCCACACAGGGGAATCCTACAATGAGCAGTTCTTC.

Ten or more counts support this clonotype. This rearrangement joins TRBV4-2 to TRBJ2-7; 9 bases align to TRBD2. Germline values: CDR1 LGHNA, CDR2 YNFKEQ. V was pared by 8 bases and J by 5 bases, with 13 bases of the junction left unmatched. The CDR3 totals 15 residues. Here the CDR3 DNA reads TGTGCCAGCGGGCCTGGAGGTAGCGGGAGCCACGAGCAGTACTTC. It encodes CASGPGGSGSHEQYF.

The CDR3 here is CSIVRDGPYEQYF. The CDR3 nucleotides read TGCAGCATCGTCCGGGACGGCCCCTACGAGCAGTACTTC. V usage is TRBV29-1 and J usage is TRBJ2-7, with D tentatively TRBD1 or TRBD2 (5 bases each). The ends were cut back, 8 bases at V and 2 bases at J, with 16 bases in the middle. The CDR3 runs to 13 residues. The germline gives CDR1 SQVTM, CDR2 ANQGSEA.

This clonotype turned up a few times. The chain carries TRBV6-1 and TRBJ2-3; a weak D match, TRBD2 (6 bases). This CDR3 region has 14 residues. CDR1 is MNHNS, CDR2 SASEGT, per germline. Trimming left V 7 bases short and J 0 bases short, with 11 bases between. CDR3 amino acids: CASNGGPSTDTQYF. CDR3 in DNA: TGTGCCAGCAACGGGGGACCTAGCACAGATACGCAGTATTTT.

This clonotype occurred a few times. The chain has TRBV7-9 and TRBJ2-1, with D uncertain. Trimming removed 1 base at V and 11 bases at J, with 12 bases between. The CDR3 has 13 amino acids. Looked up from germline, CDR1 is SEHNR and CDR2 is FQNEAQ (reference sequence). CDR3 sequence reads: CASSLEPETKQFF. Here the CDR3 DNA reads TGTGCCAGCAGCTTAGAGCCGGAGACGAAGCAGTTCTTC.

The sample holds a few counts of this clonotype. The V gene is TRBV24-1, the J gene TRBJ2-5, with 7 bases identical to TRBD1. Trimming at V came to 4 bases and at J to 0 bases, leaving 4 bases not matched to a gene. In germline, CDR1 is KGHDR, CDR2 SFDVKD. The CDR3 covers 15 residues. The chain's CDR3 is CATSDATGYQETQYF. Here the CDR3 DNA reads TGTGCCACCAGTGACGCGACAGGGTACCAAGAGACCCAGTACTTC.

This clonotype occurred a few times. CDR3 residues: CASRSRGRSGSSPGETQYF. DNA of the CDR3: TGTGCCAGCAGATCGCGGGGAAGGAGCGGGAGTTCCCCAGGGGAGACCCAGTACTTC. The chain couples TRBV7-8 to TRBJ2-5; 8 positions match TRBD2. This CDR3 has 19 residues. In germline, CDR1 is SGHVS, CDR2 FQNEAQ. V shed 6 bases and J 5 bases; nucleotides not matched to a gene: 23.

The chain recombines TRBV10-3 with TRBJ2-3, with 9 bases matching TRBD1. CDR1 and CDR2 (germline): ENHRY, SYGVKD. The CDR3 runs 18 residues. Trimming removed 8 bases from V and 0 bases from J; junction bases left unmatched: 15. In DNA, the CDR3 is TGTGCCATCTCCGGGACAGGGATGGGTCTAGCTAGCACAGATACGCAGTATTTT. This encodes CAISGTGMGLASTDTQYF.

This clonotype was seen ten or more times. The DNA for the CDR3 is TGCAGCGTTGTAGCGGACAGTCGAATGTACGAGCAGTACTTC. It specifies CSVVADSRMYEQYF. The chain is built from TRBV29-1 and TRBJ2-7; D might be TRBD1 or TRBD2, each matching 6 bases. Trimming left V 4 bases short and J 4 bases short, with 17 bases between. The CDR3 contains 14 residues. Germline CDR1 SQVTM, CDR2 ANQGSEA.

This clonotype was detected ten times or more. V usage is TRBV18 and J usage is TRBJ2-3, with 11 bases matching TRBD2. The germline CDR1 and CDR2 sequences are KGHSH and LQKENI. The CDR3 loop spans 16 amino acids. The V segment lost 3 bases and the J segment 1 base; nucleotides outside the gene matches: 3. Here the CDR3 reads CASSPPGLAGTDTQYF. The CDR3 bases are TGTGCCAGCTCACCTCCGGGACTAGCGGGCACAGATACGCAGTATTTT. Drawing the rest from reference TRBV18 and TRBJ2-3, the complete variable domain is NAGVMQNPRHLVRRRGQEARLRCSPMKGHSHVYWYRQLPEEGLKFMVYLQKENIIDESGMPKERFSAEFPKEGPSILRIQQVVRGDSAAYFCASSPPGLAGTDTQYFGPGTRLTVL.

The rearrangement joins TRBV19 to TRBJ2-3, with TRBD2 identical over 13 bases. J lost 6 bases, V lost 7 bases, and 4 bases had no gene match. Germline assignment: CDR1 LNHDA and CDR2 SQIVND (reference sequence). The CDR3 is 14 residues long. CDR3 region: CASTGTSGEDTQYF. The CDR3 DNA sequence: TGTGCCAGTACCGGGACTAGCGGGGAGGATACGCAGTATTTT. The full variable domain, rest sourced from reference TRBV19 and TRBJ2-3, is DGGITQSPKYLFRKEGQNVTLSCEQNLNHDAMYWYRQDPGQGLRLIYYSQIVNDFQKGDIAEGYSVSREKKESFPLTVTSAQKNPTAFYLCASTGTSGEDTQYFGPGTRLTVL.

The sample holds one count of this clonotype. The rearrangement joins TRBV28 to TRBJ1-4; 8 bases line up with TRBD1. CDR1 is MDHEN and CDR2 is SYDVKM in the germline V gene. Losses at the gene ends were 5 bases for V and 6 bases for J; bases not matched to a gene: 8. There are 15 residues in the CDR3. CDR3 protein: CASSPPAGGYEKLFF. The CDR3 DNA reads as TGTGCCAGCAGTCCCCCGGCAGGGGGCTATGAAAAACTGTTTTTT.

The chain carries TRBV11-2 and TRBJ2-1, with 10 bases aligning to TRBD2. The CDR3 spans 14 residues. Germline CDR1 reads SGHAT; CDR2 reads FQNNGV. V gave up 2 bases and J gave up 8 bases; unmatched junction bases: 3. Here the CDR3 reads CASSLLAGEDEQFF. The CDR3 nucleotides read TGTGCCAGCAGCTTACTAGCGGGGGAAGATGAGCAGTTCTTC.

In DNA form, the CDR3 reads TGTGCCAGCAAGTTCGACGGCTACAATGAGCAGTACTTC. Its protein product is CASKFDGYNEQYF. The chain has TRBV27 and TRBJ2-7; D unresolved. The CDR3 has 13 amino acids. The V end lost 7 bases, the J end lost 7 bases, and 17 bases lay between the germline ends. Per the germline V gene, CDR1 is MNHEY and CDR2 is SMNVEV (reference sequence).

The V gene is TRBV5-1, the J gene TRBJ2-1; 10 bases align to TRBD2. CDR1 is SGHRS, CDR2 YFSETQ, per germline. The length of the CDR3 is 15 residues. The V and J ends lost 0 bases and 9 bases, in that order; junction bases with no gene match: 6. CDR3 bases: TGCGCCAGCAGCTTGGCAGCGGGGGGGCAGAGTGAGCAGTTCTTC. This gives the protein CASSLAAGGQSEQFF.

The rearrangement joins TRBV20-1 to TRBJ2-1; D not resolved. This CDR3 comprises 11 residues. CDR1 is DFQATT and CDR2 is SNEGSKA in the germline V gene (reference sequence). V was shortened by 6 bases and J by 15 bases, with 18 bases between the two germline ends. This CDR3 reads CSARSASYWFF. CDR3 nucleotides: TGCAGTGCCAGATCGGCGTCCTATTGGTTCTTC.

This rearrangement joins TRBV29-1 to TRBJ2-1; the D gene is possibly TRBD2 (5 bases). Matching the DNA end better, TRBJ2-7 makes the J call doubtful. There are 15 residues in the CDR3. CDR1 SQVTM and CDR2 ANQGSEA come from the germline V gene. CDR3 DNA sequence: TGCAGCGTTCCCCAAGCGGCGAGCTCCTACAATGAGCAGTACTTC. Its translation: CSVPQAASSYNEQYF.

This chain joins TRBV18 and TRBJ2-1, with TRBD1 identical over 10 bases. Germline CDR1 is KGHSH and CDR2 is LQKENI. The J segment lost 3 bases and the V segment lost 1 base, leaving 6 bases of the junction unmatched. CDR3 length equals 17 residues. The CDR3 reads CASSPLAGTGDYNEQFF. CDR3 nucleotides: TGTGCCAGCTCACCACTCGCCGGGACAGGGGACTACAATGAGCAGTTCTTC. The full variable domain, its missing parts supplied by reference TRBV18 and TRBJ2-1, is NAGVMQNPRHLVRRRGQEARLRCSPMKGHSHVYWYRQLPEEGLKFMVYLQKENIIDESGMPKERFSAEFPKEGPSILRIQQVVRGDSAAYFCASSPLAGTGDYNEQFFGPGTRLTVL.

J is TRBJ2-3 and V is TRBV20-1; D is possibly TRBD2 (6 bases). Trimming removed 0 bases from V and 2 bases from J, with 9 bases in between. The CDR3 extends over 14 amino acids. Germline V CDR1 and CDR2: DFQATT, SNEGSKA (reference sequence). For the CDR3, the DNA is TGCAGTGCTAGAGATTGGGGGGTCACAGATACGCAGTATTTT. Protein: CSARDWGVTDTQYF.

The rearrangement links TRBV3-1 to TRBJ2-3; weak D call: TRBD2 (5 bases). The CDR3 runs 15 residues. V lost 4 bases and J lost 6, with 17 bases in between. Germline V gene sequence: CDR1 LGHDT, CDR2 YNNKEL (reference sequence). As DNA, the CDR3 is TGTGCCAGCAGCCTCACTGCTTTCGGGGTTGATACGCAGTATTTT. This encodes CASSLTAFGVDTQYF.